Listed below are T cell receptor beta chains from one sample, sequenced in a study of blood T cell repertoires in COVID-19. TCRdb's copy holds only in-frame clones and misses some; the assay was immunoSEQ multiplex PCR. The table has tens of thousands of clones, nearly 90% seen once; the top ten hold under 4%. Specimen: peripheral blood. These receptors came from a man aged 65 to 85 with acute or convalescent COVID-19. CDR3s include the opening cysteine and the closing phenylalanine or tryptophan. Each record gives: clone size, D gene, J gene, V gene, CDR3 protein, CDR3 DNA. A D gene is named only where the DNA matches it firmly. Clone size, where shown, is once, few, many, or a class for clones that have expanded.

abundance: NA; d_gene: TRBD1; j_gene: TRBJ1-6; v_gene: TRBV7-3; CDR3aa: CASSWGQGNSPLHF; CDR3nt: TGTGCCAGCAGCTGGGGACAGGGGAATTCACCCCTCCACTTT
abundance: NA; d_gene: NA; j_gene: TRBJ1-4; v_gene: TRBV25-1; CDR3aa: CASSGGAGEKLFF; CDR3nt: TGTGCCAGCAGTGGCGGGGCTGGTGAAAAACTGTTTTTT
abundance: few; d_gene: NA; j_gene: TRBJ1-3; v_gene: TRBV21-1; CDR3aa: CASTWTGGISGNTIYF; CDR3nt: TGTGCCAGCACCTGGACAGGTGGCATCTCTGGAAACACCATATATTTT
abundance: NA; d_gene: NA; j_gene: TRBJ2-5; v_gene: TRBV6-2/TRBV6-3; CDR3aa: CASSYSGLDGETQYF; CDR3nt: TGTGCCAGCAGTTACTCGGGGCTCGACGGGGAGACCCAGTACTTC
abundance: NA; d_gene: NA; j_gene: TRBJ1-6; v_gene: TRBV7-8; CDR3aa: CASSLARFSSYNSPLHF; CDR3nt: TGTGCCAGCAGCTTAGCCAGGTTTAGCTCCTATAATTCACCCCTCCACTTT
abundance: NA; d_gene: NA; j_gene: TRBJ1-1; v_gene: TRBV4-2; CDR3aa: CASSQEPRETEAFF; CDR3nt: TGTGCCAGCAGCCAAGAACCCAGGGAAACTGAAGCTTTCTTT
abundance: NA; d_gene: TRBD1; j_gene: TRBJ1-1; v_gene: TRBV4-2; CDR3aa: CASSLQGEDTEAFF; CDR3nt: TGTGCCAGCAGCCTACAGGGGGAGGACACTGAAGCTTTCTTT
abundance: NA; d_gene: TRBD2; j_gene: TRBJ2-3; v_gene: TRBV7-2; CDR3aa: CASSLVSTSGGLDTQYF; CDR3nt: TGTGCCAGCAGCTTAGTGTCCACTAGCGGGGGGTTAGATACGCAGTATTTT
abundance: NA; d_gene: TRBD1; j_gene: TRBJ1-6; v_gene: TRBV6-2/TRBV6-3; CDR3aa: CASSLGQGGNSPLHF; CDR3nt: TGTGCCAGCAGTCTCGGACAGGGCGGTAATTCACCCCTCCACTTT
abundance: NA; d_gene: NA; j_gene: TRBJ2-1; v_gene: TRBV7-9; CDR3aa: CASSTLRVTSLNEQFF; CDR3nt: TGTGCCAGCAGCACCCTCAGGGTGACGTCCCTCAATGAGCAGTTCTTC
abundance: NA; d_gene: TRBD2; j_gene: TRBJ2-2; v_gene: TRBV9; CDR3aa: CASSLGGTGELFF; CDR3nt: TGTGCCAGCAGCCTGGGAGGGACCGGGGAGCTGTTTTTT
abundance: NA; d_gene: NA; j_gene: TRBJ2-4; v_gene: TRBV5-1; CDR3aa: CASSLAGHKYF; CDR3nt: TGCGCCAGCAGCTTGGCCGGACATAAGTACTTC
abundance: NA; d_gene: TRBD2; j_gene: TRBJ2-7; v_gene: TRBV19; CDR3aa: CASSMSGGLYEQYF; CDR3nt: TGTGCCAGTAGTATGAGCGGGGGACTTTACGAGCAGTACTTC
abundance: NA; d_gene: TRBD1; j_gene: TRBJ1-5; v_gene: TRBV12-5; CDR3aa: CASGLGQGVFNQPQHF; CDR3nt: TGTGCTAGTGGTTTGGGACAGGGGGTTTTCAATCAGCCCCAGCATTTT
abundance: NA; d_gene: NA; j_gene: TRBJ1-2; v_gene: TRBV28; CDR3aa: CASSLYGTNYGYTF; CDR3nt: TGTGCCAGCAGTTTATACGGGACAAACTATGGCTACACCTTC
abundance: once; d_gene: NA; j_gene: TRBJ2-1; v_gene: TRBV28; CDR3aa: CASSPSLAGAAYNEQFF; CDR3nt: TGTGCCAGCAGTCCAAGCCTCGCGGGGGCTGCCTACAATGAGCAGTTCTTC